The clone carrying this TCR beta chain was counted ten times or more. What it binds is unknown. TCR beta CDR3 sequences were amplified from RNA transcripts. First-round RT-PCR of the TCR CDR3 relied on the HTBI primer set. TCRdb reprocessed the multiplex PCR reads via MiXCR and lists one record per CDR3 protein. The top ten hold under 25% of the sample, which has approximately 400,000 distinct CDR3 sequences, approximately 15% seen once. The sample belongs to a study of T cells in Graves' hyperthyroidism and ophthalmopathy. Study as a whole: Blood from the periphery was taken at initial diagnosis, before any treatment. Study-level results: Peripheral blood also featured most of the thyroid clonotypes expanded above 0.001.

The CDR3 covers 13 residues. V lost 7 bases to trimming and J lost 4 bases, with 13 bases between them. Drawn at first hyperthyroidism diagnosis, the blood sample preceded any ophthalmopathy symptoms. The V call is TRBV12-3 or TRBV12-4, the J call TRBJ1-1; D is possibly TRBD1 (6 bases). The clonotype comes from a man in his thirties or forties with Graves' hyperthyroidism that later progressed to Graves' ophthalmopathy. The specimen was blood. This CDR3 reads CASNGGGTTEAFF. In DNA form, the CDR3 reads TGTGCCAGCAATGGCGGGGGCACCACTGAAGCTTTCTTT.